This T cell receptor (beta chain) was captured by sequencing in a study of cytomegalovirus exposure and HLA in healthy donors. Regarding the study as a whole: Rates of TCR association differed by HLA locus in a later analysis, with DRB1 highest and HLA-C lowest. Later analysis identified about 18,000 TCR beta sequences associated with HLA alleles, using a false discovery rate threshold of 0.05.

This CDR3 comprises 14 residues. The germline gives CDR1 MGHDK, CDR2 SYGVNS. V shed 6 bases, J shed 1 base, and the junction held 5 bases outside the gene matches. This clone showed up just once. Antigen specificity is unknown. PCR amplification relied on 60 Vbeta primers (plus 13 Jbeta primers). The method was immunoSEQ multiplex PCR; TCRdb's version includes in-frame clones alone and lacks a portion of them. Of about 85,000 clones listed, under 85% are singletons. The genes are TRBV25-1 and TRBJ2-7; 8 positions match TRBD1. The source is a boy aged 10-17 years in good health and CMV-seronegative. Sample: PBMCs. CDR3 sequence: CASRGQGNSYEQYF. As DNA, the CDR3 is TGTGCCAGCAGAGGACAGGGAAATTCCTACGAGCAGTACTTC.